Each of the 24 T cell receptor beta chains below was sequenced from the same sample in a study of yellow fever vaccine responses in identical twins. TCRdb re-analysed the RT-PCR reads in MiXCR, keeping a single row per CDR3 protein. The sample contains some 9,900 distinct CDR3 sequences, less than 90% of which appear only once. The sample was T cells from blood (PBMCs), unsorted or a sorted subset (not recorded which), taken before or after yellow fever vaccination (not recorded which). These receptors came from a woman between 18 and 29 years old who received the yellow fever vaccine.

This clonotype has only a few counts. This sequence joins TRBV7-9 and TRBJ1-1, with TRBD1 matching over 7 bases. Germline V lookup: CDR1 SEHNR, CDR2 FQNEAQ (reference sequence). The CDR3 is made up of 14 amino acids. Trimming took 3 bases from V and 6 from J; bases not matched to a gene: 7. This CDR3 reads CASSLTGFDAEAFF. The CDR3, as DNA: TGTGCCAGCAGCTTGACAGGGTTTGACGCTGAAGCTTTCTTT.

This clonotype was seen more than once but under ten times. The chain has TRBV20-1 and TRBJ2-3; tentative D call: TRBD1 (5 bases). The CDR3 has 15 residues. Germline V gene sequence: CDR1 DFQATT, CDR2 SNEGSKA (reference sequence). Trimming stripped 6 bases from V and 1 base from J, with 17 bases between. Written as DNA, the CDR3 is TGCAGTGCCACACCTTGGGGCCTCGGCACAGATACGCAGTATTTT. This codes for CSATPWGLGTDTQYF.

The rearrangement links TRBV10-3 to TRBJ2-5; tentatively, D is TRBD1 (6 bases). This CDR3 has 15 amino acids. In germline, CDR1 is ENHRY, CDR2 SYGVKD. Trimming left V 0 bases short and J 2 bases short, with 10 bases between. CDR3 DNA: TGTGCCATCAGTGAGTCCCGCACAGGGCAAGAGACCCAGTACTTC. Translated, it gives CAISESRTGQETQYF.

This chain links TRBV2 with TRBJ2-1; 9 nucleotides line up with TRBD1. The V gene's germline CDR1 is SNHLY and CDR2 FYNNEI. This CDR3 has 15 amino acids. The ends lost 6 bases at V and 3 bases at J; junction bases unmatched: 6. The CDR3 nucleotides read TGTGCCAGCAGGAGGACAGGGGTCCGCTACAATGAGCAGTTCTTC. Protein product: CASRRTGVRYNEQFF. The full variable domain, in which reference TRBV2 and TRBJ2-1 provide the parts outside the CDR3, is EPEVTQTPSHQVTQMGQEVILRCVPISNHLYFYWYRQILGQKVEFLVSFYNNEISEKSEIFDDQFSVERPDGSNFTLKIRSTKLEDSAMYFCASRRTGVRYNEQFFGPGTRLTVL.

The rearrangement joins TRBV20-1 to TRBJ1-2; D gene ambiguous. Germline V CDR1 and CDR2: DFQATT, SNEGSKA (reference sequence). The ends were cut back, 5 bases at V and 3 bases at J, with 13 bases in the middle. The CDR3 has 13 amino acids. The CDR3 bases are TGCAGTGCTCCCGGGAGCTCCGACTATGGCTACACCTTC. Translation: CSAPGSSDYGYTF.

A few counts support this clonotype. The chain links TRBV29-1 to TRBJ2-3; no reliable D call. CDR3 length equals 12 residues. The V end was cut by 4 bases, the J end by 3 bases, with 8 bases between. Germline loops: CDR1 SQVTM, CDR2 ANQGSEA. CDR3 sequence reads: CSVVGVTDTQYF. CDR3 in DNA: TGCAGCGTTGTAGGCGTAACAGATACGCAGTATTTT.

The chain joins TRBV28 to TRBJ1-2; a possible D gene is TRBD1 (5 bases). The germline V gene has CDR1 MDHEN and CDR2 SYDVKM. The V end was cut by 2 bases, the J end by 8 bases, with 9 bases between. There are 12 residues in the CDR3. This chain's CDR3 is CASSLPGLGYTF. CDR3 in DNA: TGTGCCAGCAGTTTACCGGGACTCGGCTACACCTTC.

The chain couples TRBV18 to TRBJ1-1; no firm D call. This CDR3 contains 14 residues. CDR1 and CDR2 (germline): KGHSH, LQKENI. Trimming took 0 bases from V and 1 from J, leaving 6 bases between them. The CDR3 loop reads CASSPPPGNTEAFF. The DNA of the CDR3 is TGTGCCAGCTCACCACCCCCAGGGAACACTGAAGCTTTCTTT. Full variable domain (rest looked up from reference TRBV18 and TRBJ1-1): NAGVMQNPRHLVRRRGQEARLRCSPMKGHSHVYWYRQLPEEGLKFMVYLQKENIIDESGMPKERFSAEFPKEGPSILRIQQVVRGDSAAYFCASSPPPGNTEAFFGQGTRLTVV.

This chain uses TRBV12-3 or TRBV12-4 with TRBJ2-5; no firm D call. There are 11 residues in the CDR3. The V end was cut by 2 bases, the J end by 13 bases, with 11 bases between. This CDR3 reads CASSLLANTYF. The CDR3 DNA is TGTGCCAGCAGTTTACTGGCAAATACGTACTTC.

This chain links TRBV4-2 with TRBJ2-1, with 8 bases identical to TRBD2. Looked up from germline, CDR1 is LGHNA and CDR2 is YNFKEQ. V trimming: 0 bases; J trimming: 4 bases; junction bases outside the gene matches: 2. This CDR3 region has 15 residues. CDR3 amino acids: CASSQDGGGYNEQFF. The DNA for the CDR3 is TGTGCCAGCAGCCAAGATGGCGGGGGGTACAATGAGCAGTTCTTC.

As DNA, the CDR3 is TGCGCCAGCAGTCAACCCCCTAGGAAGGTGGAAGACCAGCCCCAGCATTTT. This encodes CASSQPPRKVEDQPQHF. The chain is built from TRBV23-1 and TRBJ1-5; D ambiguous. TRBV23-1 is noted as an ORF with a role that remains uncertain. The CDR3 covers 17 residues. With 2 bases removed from V and 7 bases from J, the gap between germline ends came to 21 bases.

This sequence joins TRBV2 and TRBJ2-7; the match to TRBD2 covers 11 bases. The V gene's germline CDR1 is SNHLY and CDR2 FYNNEI. This CDR3 has 15 residues. The V gene end was trimmed by 6 bases and the J gene end by 2 bases; junction bases not matched to a gene: 6. For the CDR3, the DNA is TGTGCCAGCAGAGAGGGACTAGCGGTCGCCTACGAGCAGTACTTC. Translating gives CASREGLAVAYEQYF.

The rearrangement links TRBV6-1 to TRBJ2-7; 7 bases agree with TRBD1. Looked up from germline, CDR1 is MNHNS and CDR2 is SASEGT. Trimming at V came to 3 bases and at J to 0 bases, leaving 11 bases not matched to a gene. The length of the CDR3 is 17 residues. The CDR3 DNA follows: TGTGCCAGCAGTGATCGGTTTAGGGGACAGAGCTCCTACGAGCAGTACTTC. This codes for CASSDRFRGQSSYEQYF.

The gene calls are TRBV10-3 and TRBJ1-5; 7 bases line up with TRBD1. Per the germline V gene, CDR1 is ENHRY and CDR2 is SYGVKD. The CDR3 sequence is 14 residues long. The V segment lost 7 bases and the J segment 11 bases; nucleotides outside the gene matches: 14. This CDR3 is CAINQLRDRNSQHF. The CDR3 region has the DNA TGTGCCATCAATCAACTTCGGGACAGAAATTCCCAGCATTTT.

The chain is built from TRBV5-6 and TRBJ2-2, with D perhaps matching TRBD1 or TRBD2 (5 bases each). Trimming removed 3 bases from V and 5 bases from J, with 20 bases in between. The CDR3 runs 17 residues. The germline V gene encodes CDR1 SGHDT and CDR2 YYEEEE. CDR3 DNA sequence: TGTGCCAGCAGCTCCGCTTTGGGGCTTGAGGGAACCGGGGAGCTGTTTTTT. Translated, it gives CASSSALGLEGTGELFF.

The V gene is TRBV12-3 or TRBV12-4, the J gene TRBJ1-2; perhaps TRBD1 as D (6 bases). Trimming left V 0 bases short and J 2 bases short, with 10 bases between. The CDR3 consists of 15 residues. The CDR3 region is CASSLAGTLNYGYTF. The CDR3 nucleotides read TGTGCCAGCAGTTTAGCCGGGACACTGAACTATGGCTACACCTTC.

The gene calls are TRBV6-1 and TRBJ1-2; TRBD1 aligns across 10 bases. The germline gives CDR1 MNHNS, CDR2 SASEGT. The CDR3 length is 15 residues. J was trimmed by 8 bases and V by 6 bases; bases with no gene match: 12. The CDR3 sequence is CASSNDRGHQEGYTF. CDR3 DNA sequence: TGTGCCAGCAGCAACGACAGGGGGCATCAAGAAGGCTACACCTTC.

The CDR3 is CAISGTGDSQQYV. CDR3 nucleotide sequence: TGTGCCATCAGTGGGACGGGGGACTCACAGCAGTACGTC. The chain combines TRBV10-3 with TRBJ2-7; possible D gene TRBD2, 6 bases. CDR3 length: 13 residues. Germline V gene lookup returns CDR1 ENHRY and CDR2 SYGVKD. Trimming took off 4 bases at V and 8 bases at J, with 15 bases between the two ends.

V is TRBV20-1 and J is TRBJ2-2, with 7 positions matching TRBD1. This CDR3 region has 14 residues. V shed 7 bases, J shed 1 base, and the junction held 6 bases outside the gene matches. Germline-derived CDR1 and CDR2 are DFQATT and SNEGSKA (reference sequence). The CDR3 nucleotides are TGCAGTGTACTTGACAGGGTGAACACCGGGGAGCTGTTTTTT. Translation: CSVLDRVNTGELFF.

V is TRBV4-1 and J is TRBJ1-6; a weak D match, TRBD1 (6 bases). Germline CDR1 is MGHRA and CDR2 is YSYEKL. Trimming removed 0 bases at V and 9 bases at J, with 15 bases between. The CDR3 extends over 16 amino acids. Here the CDR3 reads CASSQERPGVGSPLHF. In nucleotides, the CDR3 is TGCGCCAGCAGCCAAGAACGGCCAGGGGTAGGTTCACCCCTCCACTTT.

The chain uses TRBV7-9 and TRBJ2-1, with D perhaps matching TRBD1 (6 bases). Per germline, CDR1 SEHNR and CDR2 FQNEAQ (reference sequence). This CDR3 region has 16 residues. Trimming pared 1 base from V and 6 bases from J, leaving 16 bases between. The CDR3 protein is CASSLDVAGAINEQFF. The CDR3 coding sequence is TGTGCCAGCAGCTTAGATGTGGCAGGGGCGATCAATGAGCAGTTCTTC.

The V and J genes are TRBV10-1 and TRBJ2-7; D is possibly TRBD1 or TRBD2 (6 bases each). CDR3 length: 16 amino acids. Germline V gives CDR1 WNHNN, CDR2 SYGVQD (reference sequence). Trimming cost V 6 bases and J 1 base, with 19 bases left between them. The CDR3 region is CASRTRGRIYSYEQYV. In nucleotides, the CDR3 is TGCGCCAGCAGGACCCGGGGGCGGATCTATTCCTACGAGCAGTACGTC.

As to this clonotype: One end of the junction does not line up with germline, which may come from a read error. J is TRBJ1-2 and V is TRBV7-9; 7 bases map to TRBD1. CDR1 is SEHNR, CDR2 FQNEAQ, per germline (reference sequence). The CDR3 contains 15 residues. CDR3 sequence (DNA): TGTGCCAACAGCGTGGGACAGCGACTTAACTATGGCTACACCTTC. Encoded protein: CANSVGQRLNYGYTF. Drawing the rest from reference TRBV7-9 and TRBJ1-2, the complete variable domain is DTGVSQNPRHKITKRGQNVTFRCDPISEHNRLYWYRQTLGQGPEFLTYFQNEAQLEKSRLLSDRFSAERPKGSFSTLEIQRTEQGDSAMYLCANSVGQRLNYGYTFGSGTRLTVV.

The chain employs TRBV5-1 and TRBJ2-1, with TRBD1 as a possible D gene (6 bases). This CDR3 contains 13 residues. Germline lookup yields CDR1 SGHRS and CDR2 YFSETQ. The V and J ends lost 4 bases and 6 bases respectively, with 11 bases between them. The CDR3 nucleotides read TGCGCCAGCAGCACGGAAGGGGGCAATGAGCAGTTCTTC. It specifies CASSTEGGNEQFF. The whole variable domain, filled in from reference TRBV5-1 and TRBJ2-1, reads KAGVTQTPRYLIKTRGQQVTLSCSPISGHRSVSWYQQTPGQGLQFLFEYFSETQRNKGNFPGRFSGRQFSNSRSEMNVSTLELGDSALYLCASSTEGGNEQFFGPGTRLTVL.